The T cell receptor (beta chain) described here comes from a study of blood T cells in healthy people across ages (dated by TCRdb to 2015 to 2017). Regarding the study in general: In model experiments, template switching captured about one uniquely barcoded TCR beta cDNA molecule for every two T cells. Using deep sequencing normalized with unique cDNA molecular identifiers, the study measured how TCR beta repertoire diversity changes with age. Four age groups were formed from the donors: young (average approximately 15 years), middle-aged (around 37), aged (around 68) and long-lived (around 82). To avoid experimental bias, donors of different ages were distributed randomly across sequencing lanes. For two donors (one aged 18 to 30 and one aged 80 or older), the study analyzed two additional independent replicas of 1 million unique cDNA reads from the same blood draw.

Receptor amplification or capture employed 5' RACE. Data came from an Illumina HiSeq 2500. The second PCR ran for about 6 to 11 cycles and used a J-beta primer mix along with a sample-barcoded 5' primer. A template-switch 5' adaptor carrying 12 random nucleotides introduced a unique molecular identifier onto each TCR beta cDNA molecule. Each sample yielded at least 3 million CDR3-containing paired-end reads. First-strand cDNA synthesis was performed from all RNA using the Mint cDNA synthesis kit, with priming by a TRBC-specific oligonucleotide. After uracil-DNA glycosylase treatment, a first 18-cycle PCR used universal primers M1SS and BC2_uni_R on all cDNA. The paper's data handling went like this. For normalization, 1 million high-quality reads were randomly selected from each sample, with every read carrying a distinct molecular identifier. Reads with shared molecular identifiers were discarded instead of being binned into consensus sequences. CDR3 identification, clonotype clustering and error correction used MiTCR with a Q25 quality threshold and the strictest error-elimination algorithm. A nonparametric unseen species model with Euler transformation was used to estimate a lower bound on total TCR beta diversity. TCRdb redid the processing of the public reads, applying fastp at Q25 and MiXCR, and retained in-frame beta chains. Each entry is one CDR3 protein sequence, shown with its most common DNA and genes. Here the V and J calls rest on TCRdb's processing, not on the authors' analysis. Present in this sample are fewer than 800,000 distinct CDR3 sequences, 32% of which were seen just once. Just over 15% of the sample lies in the top ten.

The germline V gene (reference sequence) gives CDR1 as GTSNPN and CDR2 as SVGIG. The germline V and J ends show losses of 3 bases and 5 bases respectively, and no gene match explains 15 bases of the junction. The CDR3 runs 17 amino acids, cysteine and phenylalanine included. This entry keeps only the CDR3 DNA: 51 bases, framed from base 1. On this clonotype itself: Its specific antigen is unknown. Base qualities are not at hand, and no much larger clone is one base apart.

Paper-wide results and their limitations: Compared with the aged group, more naive CD4+ T cells, fewer expanded clones and increased TCR diversity were shown by the long-lived group, suggesting age selection. Total diversity estimates from one million sequenced T cells were considered lower bounds and underestimates. Since profiling was done on bulk unsorted PBMCs, naive and antigen-experienced compartments could not be conclusively compared. There was a strong correlation between observed TCR beta diversity and the percentage of naive T cells measured by flow cytometry. As age increased, observed TCR beta diversity per million T cells dropped in a roughly linear way, and a significant reduction was already evident by age 40. Because donor CMV infection status was unknown, age-related changes in expanded clonotypes were potentially confounded.

Systemically healthy Caucasian individuals from Russia, 39 in total and aged about 6 to 95 years, were included as donors. Each donor gave 8.5 to 10 milliliters of peripheral blood, collected into EDTA-treated Vacutainer tubes. Ficoll-Paque density-gradient centrifugation was used to isolate PBMCs, with at least 6.5 million per sample. Total RNA, at least 6 micrograms per sample, was extracted from PBMCs with Trizol reagent. The percentages of naive CD45RAhigh/CD27high T cells were determined by flow cytometry on a PBMC aliquot from every donor. Material for sequencing was blood. The V and J segments used are TRBV30 and TRBJ1-5, with 8 bases aligning to TRBD1. The clonotype comes from a woman of 80 years or more in good health. Donor details come from another sample of the same person, matched by shared clones. The nucleotides are TGTGCCTGGAGGGCAAAGGGCGGCAGGGGGCAGGATCAGCCCCAGCATTTT. Its translation is CAWRAKGGRGQDQPQHF. Outside the CDR3, residues come from the reference TRBV30 and TRBJ1-5 proteins, so the full variable domain is: SQTIHQWPATLVQPVGSPLSLECTVEGTSNPNLYWYRQAAGRGLQLLFYSVGIGQISSEVPQNLSASRPQDRQFILSSKKLLLSDSGFYLCAWRAKGGRGQDQPQHFGDGTRLSIL.